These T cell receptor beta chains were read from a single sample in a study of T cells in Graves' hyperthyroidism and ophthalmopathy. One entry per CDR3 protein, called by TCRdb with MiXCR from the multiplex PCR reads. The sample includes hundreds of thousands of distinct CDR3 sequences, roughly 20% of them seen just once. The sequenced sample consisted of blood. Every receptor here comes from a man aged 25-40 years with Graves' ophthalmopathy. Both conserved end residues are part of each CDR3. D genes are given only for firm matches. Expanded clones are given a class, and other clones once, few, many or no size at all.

CTSSPRNTGELFF | TGTACCAGCAGCCCGCGGAACACCGGGGAGCTGTTTTTT | NA | few | TRBJ2-2 | TRBV7-6
CASADSYEQYF | TGTGCCAGCGCTGACTCCTACGAGCAGTACTTC | NA | NA | TRBJ2-7 | TRBV6-2/TRBV6-3
CAISRTGNEQYF | TGTGCCATTAGCCGGACAGGGAACGAGCAGTACTTC | TRBD1 | NA | TRBJ2-7 | TRBV10-3
CASSPSSSVAAYEQYF | TGTGCCAGCAGCCCCTCAAGTTCAGTAGCGGCCTACGAGCAGTACTTC | NA | NA | TRBJ2-7 | TRBV9
CASSFKGGGQPQHF | TGTGCCAGCAGCTTTAAGGGAGGAGGTCAGCCCCAGCATTTT | NA | NA | TRBJ1-5 | TRBV7-2
CASNPSGGGGHEQYF | TGCGCCAGCAACCCCTCGGGGGGGGGGGGCCACGAGCAGTACTTC | TRBD2 | NA | TRBJ2-7 | TRBV5-1
CSARDLGAGTEAFF | TGCAGTGCTAGAGATCTCGGCGCGGGCACTGAAGCTTTCTTT | NA | few | TRBJ1-1 | TRBV20-1
CASGLSKGSNEQFF | TGTGCTAGTGGTTTGTCGAAGGGAAGCAATGAGCAGTTCTTC | NA | few | TRBJ2-1 | TRBV12-5
CAISEGGSSYEQYF | TGTGCCATCAGTGAGGGCGGGAGCTCCTACGAGCAGTACTTC | TRBD2 | NA | TRBJ2-7 | TRBV10-3
CVSSPQRSPLHF | TGTGTCAGCTCACCTCAACGCTCACCCCTCCACTTT | NA | few | TRBJ1-6 | TRBV18
CASSSFPAGVADTQYF | TGTGCCAGCAGCTCCTTTCCAGCGGGAGTCGCAGATACGCAGTATTTT | TRBD2 | many | TRBJ2-3 | TRBV7-2
CASSAGGSPPYEQYF | TGTGCCAGCAGCGCCGGCGGGAGCCCCCCCTACGAGCAGTACTTC | TRBD2 | many | TRBJ2-7 | TRBV11-1
CASSSNVGPYEQYF | TGTGCCAGCAGCTCCAACGTAGGGCCCTACGAGCAGTACTTC | NA | few | TRBJ2-7 | TRBV7-9
CATRTASYEQYF | TGTGCCACAAGGACAGCCTCCTACGAGCAGTACTTC | NA | few | TRBJ2-7 | TRBV6-2/TRBV6-3
CALLVLAARDSYNEQFF | TGTGCCCTTTTAGTACTAGCGGCGAGGGACTCCTACAATGAGCAGTTCTTC | TRBD2 | NA | TRBJ2-1 | TRBV6-1
CASSQTRLAASTDTQYF | TGCGCCAGCAGCCAAACCCGACTAGCAGCTAGCACAGATACGCAGTATTTT | TRBD2 | NA | TRBJ2-3 | TRBV4-1
CSAPTGTSYEQYF | TGCAGTGCGCCAACGGGCACCTCCTACGAGCAGTACTTC | NA | NA | TRBJ2-7 | TRBV20-1
CSASGPGIGTQYF | TGCAGTGCTTCCGGACCCGGGATTGGCACGCAGTATTTT | NA | many | TRBJ2-3 | TRBV20-1
CASSSGGADGAYGYTF | TGTGCCAGCAGTTCCGGGGGAGCCGACGGAGCCTATGGCTACACCTTC | NA | many | TRBJ1-2 | TRBV6-1
CASSYRTGTDYEQYF | TGTGCCAGCAGTTACCGCACCGGGACGGACTACGAGCAGTACTTC | NA | NA | TRBJ2-7 | TRBV6-5
CASSYQISGLDTQYF | TGTGCCAGCAGTTACCAAATTTCTGGGCTGGATACGCAGTATTTT | NA | NA | TRBJ2-3 | TRBV6-5
CASSYKAGRQETQYF | TGTGCCAGCAGTTACAAGGCAGGGAGACAAGAGACCCAGTACTTC | NA | few | TRBJ2-5 | TRBV6-5
CASSGRGNQETQYF | TGTGCCAGCAGTGGACGGGGGAATCAAGAGACCCAGTACTTC | NA | many | TRBJ2-5 | TRBV12-3/TRBV12-4
CASSGAGAVSYEQYF | TGTGCCAGCAGTGGAGCGGGAGCCGTATCCTACGAGCAGTACTTC | TRBD2 | many | TRBJ2-7 | TRBV2
CASSQTVGGEQYF | TGTGCCAGCAGTCAGACCGTGGGAGGCGAGCAGTACTTC | NA | few | TRBJ2-7 | TRBV3-1
CASSGLGGGYGAAQFF | TGTGCCAGCAGCGGGCTGGGAGGGGGCTACGGGGCTGCGCAGTTCTTC | NA | few | TRBJ2-1 | TRBV9
CASSSHYEQYF | TGTGCCAGCAGTTCTCACTACGAGCAGTACTTC | NA | many | TRBJ2-7 | TRBV2
CASSPRPGQGVEQYF | TGCGCCAGCAGCCCCAGACCGGGACAGGGCGTGGAGCAGTACTTC | TRBD1 | many | TRBJ2-7 | TRBV5-1
CASSMGRTEEQYF | TGTGCCAGTAGTATGGGGCGAACGGAGGAGCAGTACTTC | NA | NA | TRBJ2-7 | TRBV19
CAWSPGREQFF | TGTGCCTGGAGCCCCGGAAGGGAGCAGTTCTTC | NA | NA | TRBJ2-1 | TRBV30
CASSRPTSSGNTIYF | TGTGCCAGCAGTCGACCGACGAGCTCTGGAAACACCATATATTTT | NA | NA | TRBJ1-3 | TRBV6-2/TRBV6-3
CASSGTETRYNEQFF | TGCGCCAGCAGCGGGACCGAGACTAGATACAATGAGCAGTTCTTC | NA | many | TRBJ2-1 | TRBV5-1
CASSASSYNSPLHF | TGTGCCAGCAGCGCATCCTCCTATAATTCACCCCTCCACTTT | NA | many | TRBJ1-6 | TRBV7-2
CASSLYSLETQYF | TGTGCCAGCAGTTTATACTCGTTGGAGACCCAGTACTTC | NA | NA | TRBJ2-5 | TRBV27
CASSYPGAAGTGELFF | TGTGCCAGCAGCTACCCAGGGGCGGCTGGCACCGGGGAGCTGTTTTTT | NA | NA | TRBJ2-2 | TRBV13
CASSLEAFYEQYF | TGTGCCAGCAGTCTAGAGGCGTTCTACGAGCAGTACTTC | NA | few | TRBJ2-7 | TRBV7-9
CASSFLAGPQETQYF | TGTGCCAGCAGTTTTCTTGCCGGGCCTCAAGAGACCCAGTACTTC | NA | NA | TRBJ2-5 | TRBV28
CASSGDRRAGSNQPQHF | TGTGCCAGCAGTGGGGACCGTAGGGCCGGGAGTAATCAGCCCCAGCATTTT | NA | many | TRBJ1-5 | TRBV28
CASRLTSGSNNEQFF | TGTGCCAGCAGGCTAACTAGCGGGAGCAACAATGAGCAGTTCTTC | TRBD2 | few | TRBJ2-1 | TRBV7-2
CANRTENTEAFF | TGTGCCAACCGGACGGAGAACACTGAAGCTTTCTTT | NA | NA | TRBJ1-1 | TRBV18
CAARQGMNTEAFF | TGTGCCGCCAGACAGGGTATGAACACTGAAGCTTTCTTT | TRBD1 | NA | TRBJ1-1 | TRBV30
CASSLLPVSGNTTYF | TGTGCCAGCAGTTTACTCCCGGTATCTGGAAACACCACATATTTT | NA | NA | TRBJ1-3 | TRBV2
CASSYISYEQYF | TGTGCCAGCAGCTACATCTCCTACGAGCAGTACTTC | NA | NA | TRBJ2-7 | TRBV7-9
CARQTGVGQETQYF | TGTGCCAGGCAAACAGGGGTCGGACAAGAGACCCAGTACTTC | TRBD1 | NA | TRBJ2-5 | TRBV12-3/TRBV12-4
CASTPSLAPYNEQFF | TGTGCCAGCACCCCGAGCCTAGCGCCATACAATGAGCAGTTCTTC | NA | NA | TRBJ2-1 | TRBV7-9
CASSIGIHTEAFF | TGTGCCAGTAGTATTGGGATCCACACTGAAGCTTTCTTT | NA | NA | TRBJ1-1 | TRBV19
CASSLGQGIHEQYF | TGTGCCAGCAGCTTGGGGCAGGGTATCCACGAGCAGTACTTC | NA | few | TRBJ2-7 | TRBV5-5
CASSATGQGNNEQFF | TGTGCCAGCAGCGCCACGGGACAGGGAAACAATGAGCAGTTCTTC | TRBD1 | many | TRBJ2-1 | TRBV7-3
CASRLAGVSGANVLTF | TGCGCCAGCCGACTAGCGGGAGTCTCTGGGGCCAACGTCCTGACTTTC | TRBD2 | NA | TRBJ2-6 | TRBV5-1
CASSRAGGPDEQFF | TGCGCCAGCAGCCGAGCGGGAGGGCCTGATGAGCAGTTCTTC | TRBD2 | NA | TRBJ2-1 | TRBV5-1
CASRADTPNYGYTF | TGTGCCAGCAGAGCGGACACCCCGAACTATGGCTACACCTTC | NA | many | TRBJ1-2 | TRBV6-1